This T cell receptor (beta chain) is drawn from a study of OX40 agonist ivuxolimab in advanced cancers. Turning to the study itself: An agonistic anti-OX40 (CD134) antibody, ivuxolimab, was used to treat the patients. Patients with hepatocellular carcinoma, melanoma, renal cell or head and neck cancer made up the dose-escalation patients.

The CDR3 has 10 amino acids. V gave up 3 bases and J gave up 10 bases, with 6 bases separating them. In germline, CDR1 is MDHEN, CDR2 SYDVKM. Overall study results and limits: Both CD4+ and CD8+ T cell populations in blood had undergone clonal expansion by week 6 at 0.1 to 3.0 mg/kg. Partial responders at 0.1-3.0 mg/kg showed near-lowest clonal expansion.

Sequenced by immunoSEQ multiplex PCR; TCRdb stores in-frame clones only, minus some. The sample yields fewer than 20,000 clones, around 74% seen once. With respect to this clone: Antigen specificity is unknown.

This chain connects TRBV28 to TRBJ1-1; D ambiguous. The specimen comprised CD4+ or CD8+ T cells sorted from blood, sampled in a trial of the OX40 agonist ivuxolimab. The TCR sequence derives from an adult with an advanced solid tumor such as melanoma, head and neck, liver or kidney cancer. As DNA, the CDR3 is TGTGCCAGCAGTTTCACAAGAGCTTTCTTT. Translation gives CASSFTRAFF.